Below, 4 T cell receptor beta chains from the same sample are listed, as sequenced in a study of blood T cell repertoires in COVID-19. The assay was immunoSEQ multiplex PCR, and TCRdb's table has in-frame clones only and misses some. The sample includes about 150,000 clones, 60% to 85% seen only once; the top ten take under 2%. The sequencing input was peripheral blood. The receptors derive from an older man with acute or convalescent COVID-19.

This chain connects TRBV19 to TRBJ1-3, with D perhaps TRBD1 (6 bases). Germline CDR1 LNHDA, CDR2 SQIVND (reference sequence). The CDR3 is 15 residues long. V was clipped by 5 bases and J by 3 bases, with 14 bases between them. CDR3 residues: CASSLGHGIGNTIYF. In DNA form, the CDR3 reads TGTGCCAGTAGTTTGGGACACGGAATTGGAAACACCATATATTTT.

The chain recombines TRBV4-2 with TRBJ2-2; 10 bases agree with TRBD1. After removal of 1 base from V and 3 bases from J, the junction contained 5 bases not matched to a gene. The CDR3 length is 17 residues. Germline lookup yields CDR1 LGHNA and CDR2 YNFKEQ. Here the CDR3 reads CASSQGGTGVDTGELFF. The CDR3 DNA is TGTGCCAGCAGCCAAGGGGGGACAGGGGTTGACACCGGGGAGCTGTTTTTT.

J is TRBJ2-5 and V is TRBV6-5; a possible D gene is TRBD1 (6 bases). Germline V gene data show CDR1 as MNHEY and CDR2 as SVGAGI. Trimming left V 10 bases short and J 5 bases short, with 11 bases between. The CDR3 consists of 11 residues. CDR3 amino acids: CATTGYETQYF. CDR3 DNA: TGTGCCACCACAGGGTATGAGACCCAGTACTTC.

The chain links TRBV5-8 to TRBJ2-7, with TRBD2 identical over 10 bases. The germline gives CDR1 SGHTS, CDR2 YDEGEE. Trimming cost V 4 bases and J 2 bases; bases outside gene matches: 12. CDR3 length equals 17 residues. The CDR3 DNA sequence: TGTGCCAGCAGCCCCGGGCTAGCGGGGGTCCGAACCTACGAGCAGTACTTC. This sequence encodes CASSPGLAGVRTYEQYF.